Following are 27 T cell receptor beta chains from one sample sequenced in a study of human T cells and chemical hapten exposure. Indicated time point: patch test 1, 2 weeks after DPC sensitization. Treatment specified: therapeutic diphenylcyclopropenone sensitization with weekly scalp DPC. TCRdb independently ran MiXCR on the RACE reads; one entry per CDR3 protein. There are about 83,000 distinct CDR3 sequences in the sample; 7% to 8% occur only once, and about 1.6% lies in the top ten. The sequenced sample was whole blood, obtained in connection with sensitization to the hapten diphenylcyclopropenone (DPC). Receptor source: a woman in her 30s with alopecia areata. Some clones in this sample may be carry-over from other donors' samples.

Ten or more counts support this clonotype. The V gene is TRBV27, the J gene TRBJ1-2, with 8 nucleotides matching TRBD1. The junction had 10 bases not matched to a gene; V was cut back by 5 bases and J by 5 bases. The CDR3 length is 15 residues. Germline assignment: CDR1 MNHEY and CDR2 SMNVEV (reference sequence). In DNA form, the CDR3 reads TGTGCCAGCAGTCCCCTCGACAGGGGACCGTATGGCTACACCTTC. Translation: CASSPLDRGPYGYTF.

The table lists this clonotype with a few counts. The chain recombines TRBV30 with TRBJ2-3; D gene ambiguous. The V and J ends lost 4 bases and 4 bases respectively, with 6 bases between them. Germline V gene sequence: CDR1 GTSNPN, CDR2 SVGIG (reference sequence). CDR3 length equals 11 residues. This chain's CDR3 is CAWTESDTQYF. The CDR3 region has the DNA TGTGCCTGGACCGAATCAGATACGCAGTATTTT.

This clonotype was found once. This may be a read error, as it is one base from a much larger clone. The chain recombines TRBV12-3 or TRBV12-4 with TRBJ2-2, with 9 bases identical to TRBD1. The CDR3 totals 15 residues. V trimming: 6 bases; J trimming: 5 bases; junction bases outside the gene matches: 7. CDR3 sequence (DNA): TGTGCCAGCAGATCCGGGACAGGGTCGACCGGGGAGCTGTTTTTT. Encoded protein: CASRSGTGSTGELFF.

V and J are TRBV9 and TRBJ1-1; weak D call: TRBD1 (6 bases). The V end lost 3 bases, the J end lost 2 bases, and 8 bases lay between the germline ends. The CDR3 extends over 13 amino acids. Germline CDR1 reads SGDLS; CDR2 reads YYNGEE. The CDR3 DNA is TGTGCCAGCAGCGAGACAGGTAACACTGAAGCTTTCTTT. Translating gives CASSETGNTEAFF. Together with reference TRBV9 and TRBJ1-1, the CDR3 gives the full variable domain: DSGVTQTPKHLITATGQRVTLRCSPRSGDLSVYWYQQSLDQGLQFLIQYYNGEERAKGNILERFSAQQFPDLHSELNLSSLELGDSALYFCASSETGNTEAFFGQGTRLTVV.

The rearrangement links TRBV3-1 to TRBJ2-3; D is undetermined. Germline V lookup: CDR1 LGHDT, CDR2 YNNKEL (reference sequence). Trimming left V 6 bases short and J 0 bases short, with 7 bases between. The CDR3 contains 13 residues. The CDR3 region has the DNA TGTGCCAGCAGACACCCTAGCACAGATACGCAGTATTTT. Its protein is CASRHPSTDTQYF.

This clonotype occurred many times. This chain links TRBV18 with TRBJ2-6; D perhaps matches TRBD2 (6 bases). CDR1 is KGHSH and CDR2 is LQKENI in the germline V gene. V shed 1 base and J shed 1 base, with 11 bases lying between them. This CDR3 contains 17 residues. The CDR3 DNA follows: TGTGCCAGCTCACCACGGGAAGCGGGTTCTGGGGCCAACGTCCTGACTTTC. As protein: CASSPREAGSGANVLTF.

This clonotype was counted many times. The chain couples TRBV30 to TRBJ2-3; no clear D gene. Germline V gene data show CDR1 as GTSNPN and CDR2 as SVGIG (reference sequence). V was clipped by 4 bases and J by 6 bases, with 8 bases between them. This CDR3 has 11 residues. CDR3 protein: CAWNLGDTQYF. The CDR3 DNA is TGTGCCTGGAACTTGGGGGATACGCAGTATTTT.

The sample holds many counts of this clonotype. This rearrangement joins TRBV5-1 to TRBJ2-2, with a possible D match to TRBD2 (5 bases). CDR3 length: 17 amino acids. Trimming removed 3 bases at V and 1 base at J, with 16 bases between. Per germline, CDR1 SGHRS and CDR2 YFSETQ. The CDR3 loop is CASSSLFFGVNTGELFF. The CDR3 DNA reads as TGCGCCAGCAGCTCCCTCTTTTTCGGGGTGAACACCGGGGAGCTGTTTTTT.

This clonotype was seen only a few times. The rearrangement links TRBV28 to TRBJ2-5; 10 bases line up with TRBD1. Unmatched junction bases numbered 6, after V lost 5 bases and J lost 0 bases. Germline assignment: CDR1 MDHEN and CDR2 SYDVKM. This CDR3 contains 16 residues. The CDR3 DNA sequence: TGTGCCAGCAGTCCTACCGGGACAGGGGACCAAGAGACCCAGTACTTC. Translating gives CASSPTGTGDQETQYF.

The J gene is TRBJ2-5, the V gene TRBV5-5; TRBD2 agrees at 7 bases. With V trimmed by 0 bases and J by 5 bases, 1 base remained unmatched. The CDR3 extends over 13 amino acids. From germline, CDR1 is SGHKS and CDR2 YYEKEE (reference sequence). The chain's CDR3 is CASSLVGGETQYF. CDR3 bases: TGTGCCAGCAGCTTGGTGGGAGGGGAGACCCAGTACTTC.

The chain joins TRBV7-3 to TRBJ2-5, with 9 positions matching TRBD2. V lost 4 bases, J lost 2 bases, and 2 bases stayed unmatched. From germline, CDR1 is SGHTA and CDR2 FQGTGA. The CDR3 is 14 amino acids. CDR3 loop: CASSYSGGQETQYF. The CDR3 nucleotides are TGTGCCAGCAGCTATAGCGGGGGACAAGAGACCCAGTACTTC. The full variable domain, in which reference TRBV7-3 and TRBJ2-5 provide the parts outside the CDR3, is GAGVSQTPSNKVTEKGKYVELRCDPISGHTALYWYRQSLGQGPEFLIYFQGTGAADDSGLPNDRFFAVRPEGSVSTLKIQRTERGDSAVYLCASSYSGGQETQYFGPGTRLLVL.

This clonotype was detected many times. The gene calls are TRBV5-4 and TRBJ2-7, with 11 bases matching TRBD2. The CDR3 contains 16 residues. Looked up from germline, CDR1 is SGHNT and CDR2 is YYREEE (reference sequence). Germline trimming cut 0 bases from V and 6 bases from J; bases unmatched to any gene: 8. CDR3: CASSLGLAGTGREQYF. The CDR3 DNA sequence: TGTGCCAGCAGCTTGGGACTAGCGGGAACGGGACGCGAGCAGTACTTC.

This clonotype has a handful of counts. V and J are TRBV5-1 and TRBJ1-5; the D is unclear. The V and J ends lost 1 base and 8 bases respectively, with 10 bases between them. The CDR3 is made up of 13 amino acids. In germline, CDR1 is SGHRS, CDR2 YFSETQ. This CDR3 reads CASSLSGDKPQHF. The CDR3 DNA reads as TGCGCCAGCAGCTTGTCAGGAGACAAGCCCCAGCATTTT.

The chain uses TRBV20-1 and TRBJ2-5; D might be TRBD1 or TRBD2, each matching 5 bases. Trimming pared 5 bases from V and 2 bases from J, leaving 15 bases between. This CDR3 comprises 14 residues. Looked up from germline, CDR1 is DFQATT and CDR2 is SNEGSKA (reference sequence). The CDR3 DNA follows: TGCAGTGCTCTGGGGGTGAGGCGGCAAGAGACCCAGTACTTC. This translates into CSALGVRRQETQYF.

This clonotype was seen ten or more times. The chain joins TRBV18 to TRBJ2-5; D may be TRBD1 (6 bases). Trimming took 4 bases from V and 2 from J, leaving 14 bases between them. The CDR3 has 15 amino acids. From germline, CDR1 is KGHSH and CDR2 LQKENI. The CDR3 bases are TGTGCCAGCTCACGAAGCCCGGGGACACAAGAGACCCAGTACTTC. Translated, it gives CASSRSPGTQETQYF. The entire variable domain, with the rest obtained from reference TRBV18 and TRBJ2-5, is as follows: NAGVMQNPRHLVRRRGQEARLRCSPMKGHSHVYWYRQLPEEGLKFMVYLQKENIIDESGMPKERFSAEFPKEGPSILRIQQVVRGDSAAYFCASSRSPGTQETQYFGPGTRLLVL.

This chain uses TRBV3-1 with TRBJ1-6; D uncertain. The CDR3 totals 12 residues. The germline CDR1 and CDR2 sequences are LGHDT and YNNKEL (reference sequence). CDR3 coding DNA: TGTGCTGGGTCCACGCTGGGTTCACCCCTCCACTTT. This translates into CAGSTLGSPLHF.

CDR3 sequence reads: CSALGTVGAEQFF. CDR3 coding DNA: TGCAGTGCTCTAGGGACAGTCGGTGCTGAGCAGTTCTTC. The chain uses TRBV20-1 and TRBJ2-1, with 7 bases matching TRBD1. Trimming removed 5 bases from V and 9 bases from J; junction bases left unmatched: 10. The CDR3 spans 13 residues. Germline loops: CDR1 DFQATT, CDR2 SNEGSKA (reference sequence).

The rearrangement uses TRBV10-3 and TRBJ2-2, with TRBD2 as a possible D gene (5 bases). CDR1 is ENHRY and CDR2 is SYGVKD in the germline V gene. Trimming removed 6 bases at V and 3 bases at J, with 17 bases between. The CDR3 has 16 residues. The CDR3: CAISGDFSDYTGELFF. Here the CDR3 DNA reads TGTGCCATCAGCGGAGATTTTAGCGACTACACCGGGGAGCTGTTTTTT.

This clonotype has at least ten counts. The rearrangement links TRBV20-1 to TRBJ2-5; 9 bases are a match to TRBD1. The germline gives CDR1 DFQATT, CDR2 SNEGSKA (reference sequence). The V segment lost 7 bases and the J segment 1 base; nucleotides outside the gene matches: 4. The CDR3 covers 13 residues. Here the CDR3 DNA reads TGCAGTGGCTTGACAGGGGGCCAAGAGACCCAGTACTTC. Translated, it gives CSGLTGGQETQYF.

This clonotype was counted only a few times. CDR3 sequence (DNA): TGTGCCAGCAGCAACTACGGGGCGAATTCACCCCTCCACTTT. It codes for CASSNYGANSPLHF. The J gene is TRBJ1-6, the V gene TRBV6-5; D is perhaps TRBD1 (5 bases). The germline V gene encodes CDR1 MNHEY and CDR2 SVGAGI. The CDR3 runs to 14 residues. V was shortened by 6 bases and J by 7 bases, with 13 bases between the two germline ends.

This clonotype was counted ten times or more. The rearrangement links TRBV7-9 to TRBJ2-3, with D maybe TRBD1 (6 bases). This CDR3 has 16 amino acids. In germline, CDR1 is SEHNR, CDR2 FQNEAQ (reference sequence). V was cut by 5 bases and J by 3 bases, with 18 bases left in between. DNA of the CDR3: TGTGCCAGCAGCCCAGCCGCCGGACAGAGTACAGATACGCAGTATTTT. Translation gives CASSPAAGQSTDTQYF.

This clonotype was detected many times. The chain's CDR3 is CASSYETGVGYKETQYF. CDR3 DNA sequence: TGTGCCAGCAGTTACGAGACGGGAGTTGGTTACAAAGAGACCCAGTACTTC. J is TRBJ2-5 and V is TRBV6-5, with D possibly matching TRBD2 (6 bases). Germline values: CDR1 MNHEY, CDR2 SVGAGI. V lost 2 bases, J lost 3 bases, and 19 bases lay in between. This CDR3 is built from 17 residues.

This clonotype was counted ten times or more. CDR3 amino acids: CASSSPRGVPYEQYF. In DNA form, the CDR3 reads TGTGCCAGCAGTTCCCCCCGGGGAGTCCCCTACGAGCAGTACTTC. The chain combines TRBV6-5 with TRBJ2-7; maybe TRBD2 (5 bases). Germline loops: CDR1 MNHEY, CDR2 SVGAGI. Trimming left V 4 bases short and J 2 bases short, with 15 bases between. The length of the CDR3 is 15 residues.

Many counts were recorded for this clonotype. This chain uses TRBV3-1 with TRBJ2-2; D gene uncertain. Germline values: CDR1 LGHDT, CDR2 YNNKEL (reference sequence). V was cut by 2 bases and J by 0 bases, with 1 base left in between. The CDR3 spans 13 residues. The CDR3: CASSQPNTGELFF. The CDR3 nucleotides are TGTGCCAGCAGCCAACCGAACACCGGGGAGCTGTTTTTT.

This clonotype was observed at least ten times. The V gene is TRBV6-5, the J gene TRBJ1-1; D possibly corresponds to TRBD1 (6 bases). CDR1 MNHEY and CDR2 SVGAGI come from the germline V gene. This CDR3 region has 12 residues. V was clipped by 8 bases and J by 8 bases, with 15 bases between them. This chain's CDR3 is CASWRGAGEAFF. CDR3 bases: TGTGCCAGCTGGAGGGGGGCGGGGGAAGCTTTCTTT.

This clonotype showed up just a few times. V is TRBV20-1 and J is TRBJ1-2; TRBD1 agrees at 8 bases. The J segment lost 4 bases and the V segment lost 3 bases, leaving 10 bases of the junction unmatched. The CDR3 has 15 amino acids. Germline CDR1 DFQATT, CDR2 SNEGSKA (reference sequence). The CDR3 spells CSASHDRGFSYGYTF. CDR3 nucleotide sequence: TGCAGTGCTAGTCATGACAGGGGTTTTAGCTATGGCTACACCTTC.

In this sample, this clonotype turned up many times. V gene TRBV12-3 or TRBV12-4 combines with J gene TRBJ2-2; 9 bases are a match to TRBD2. The length of the CDR3 is 16 residues. The J segment lost 4 bases and the V segment lost 3 bases, leaving 6 bases of the junction unmatched. CDR3 region: CASSLRPGLATGELFF. The CDR3 DNA reads as TGTGCCAGCAGTTTGCGACCGGGACTAGCCACCGGGGAGCTGTTTTTT.